A selection of T cell receptor beta chains follows, all from one sample in a study of blood T cell repertoires in COVID-19. Clones were read by immunoSEQ multiplex PCR, and TCRdb kept only the in-frame ones, dropping some. The table has about 100,000 clones, more than 90% seen once. The sequenced sample was peripheral blood. The receptors stem from a man between 65 and 80 years old with acute or convalescent COVID-19. Both conserved end residues are part of each CDR3. A D gene is named only where the DNA matches it firmly. The size field is filled for only some rows; it gives once, few, many or a size class.

J,V,size,D,CDR3,DNA
TRBJ1-5,TRBV7-2,.,.,CASSLQGTNNQPQHF,TGTGCCAGCAGCTTGCAGGGTACGAACAATCAGCCCCAGCATTTT
TRBJ1-1,TRBV5-1,.,.,CASSYRTVNTEAFF,TGCGCCAGCAGTTACCGGACAGTGAACACTGAAGCTTTCTTT
TRBJ1-6,TRBV2,.,TRBD1,CASSTGVSDPLHF,TGTGCCAGCAGTACAGGGGTATCGGACCCCCTCCACTTT
TRBJ1-2,TRBV6-5,.,.,CASSYSRQRSYTF,TGTGCCAGCAGTTACTCCCGACAGAGGAGCTACACCTTC
TRBJ1-2,TRBV28,.,TRBD1,CASSLGARTGKAVGGYTF,TGTGCCAGCAGCCTGGGGGCAAGGACAGGGAAGGCGGTAGGGGGCTACACCTTC
TRBJ1-6,TRBV5-1,.,.,CATRKGTGDNSPLHF,TGCGCCACTCGTAAAGGGACTGGGGATAATTCACCCCTCCACTTT
TRBJ1-3,TRBV19,.,TRBD1,CASSSQGARGTIYF,TGTGCCAGTAGTTCACAGGGGGCGCGAGGCACCATATATTTT
TRBJ1-1,TRBV7-2,once,.,CASSKGGALGTEAFF,TGTGCCAGCAGCAAAGGGGGGGCTTTGGGAACTGAAGCTTTCTTT
TRBJ1-1,TRBV5-1,.,.,CASSLGEMNTEAFF,TGCGCCAGCAGCTTGGGGGAGATGAACACTGAAGCTTTCTTT
TRBJ2-1,TRBV7-2,.,.,CASSQQTGRGNEQFF,TGTGCCAGCAGCCAACAGACAGGTCGCGGCAATGAGCAGTTCTTC
TRBJ1-5,TRBV3-1/TRBV3-2,.,.,CASSQANRDGSNQPQHF,TGTGCCAGCAGCCAAGCCAACAGGGACGGGAGCAATCAGCCCCAGCATTTT
TRBJ1-4,TRBV6-6,.,.,CASSLDTEGEKLFF,TGTGCCAGCAGTTTAGACACGGAGGGGGAAAAACTGTTTTTT
TRBJ2-7,TRBV2,many,TRBD1,CASSGQGDPYEQYF,TGTGCCAGCAGTGGACAGGGCGATCCTTACGAGCAGTACTTC
TRBJ2-7,TRBV28,.,TRBD2,CASSPGTSVYEQYF,TGTGCCAGCAGCCCTGGGACTAGCGTTTACGAGCAGTACTTC
TRBJ1-4,TRBV6-6,.,TRBD1,CASAGQGVGELFF,TGTGCCAGCGCTGGGCAGGGGGTCGGGGAACTGTTTTTT
TRBJ2-1,TRBV5-1,.,.,CASSLDSVVEDEQFF,TGCGCCAGCAGCTTGGATTCAGTAGTAGAGGATGAGCAGTTCTTC
TRBJ2-3,TRBV19,.,.,CASSIDRPAGDGADTQYF,TGTGCCAGTAGTATAGATCGCCCGGCAGGGGATGGCGCAGATACGCAGTATTTT
TRBJ2-7,TRBV14,.,TRBD1,CASSQEGQGIYEQYF,TGTGCCAGCAGCCAAGAGGGACAGGGGATCTACGAGCAGTACTTC
TRBJ1-1,TRBV6-5,.,.,CASSYFGDTEAFF,TGTGCCAGCAGTTACTTCGGAGACACTGAAGCTTTCTTT
TRBJ2-1,TRBV6-2/TRBV6-3,.,TRBD1,CASSFTGDYNEQFF,TGTGCCAGCAGTTTTACAGGGGATTACAATGAGCAGTTCTTC
TRBJ1-3,TRBV7-9,.,.,CASSFRGSAGNTIYF,TGTGCCAGCAGCTTCCGGGGTTCGGCTGGAAACACCATATATTTT
TRBJ1-5,TRBV12-5,.,TRBD1,CASGSGDRGRGQPQHF,TGTGCTAGTGGTTCGGGGGACAGGGGTAGAGGTCAGCCCCAGCATTTT
TRBJ1-5,TRBV4-2,.,.,CASSQDFRSGVRSNQPQHF,TGTGCCAGCAGCCAAGACTTTAGATCAGGGGTTCGGAGCAATCAGCCCCAGCATTTT
TRBJ1-2,TRBV21-1,.,.,CASSKKTGGENYGYTF,TGTGCCAGCAGCAAAAAAACAGGGGGTGAAAACTATGGCTACACCTTC
TRBJ1-5,TRBV5-1,.,TRBD1,CASSPDRGAQPQHF,TGCGCCAGCAGCCCGGACAGGGGTGCTCAGCCCCAGCATTTT
TRBJ2-2,TRBV5-8,.,TRBD1,CASSPQPGQGHTGELFF,TGTGCCAGCAGCCCACAACCGGGACAGGGTCACACCGGGGAGCTGTTTTTT
TRBJ2-7,TRBV19,.,TRBD2,CASSRPGLAGGGEQYF,TGTGCCAGTAGTCGTCCGGGACTAGCGGGAGGAGGCGAGCAGTACTTC
TRBJ1-3,TRBV5-1,.,.,CASSPGFSGNTIYF,TGCGCCAGCAGTCCAGGGTTTTCTGGAAACACCATATATTTT
TRBJ2-1,TRBV12-3/TRBV12-4,.,.,CASRLGTFDEQFF,TGTGCCAGCAGGTTGGGGACTTTCGATGAGCAGTTCTTC
TRBJ1-2,TRBV2,.,.,CASRAGQIVYGYTF,TGTGCCAGCAGAGCAGGACAGATTGTCTATGGCTACACCTTC
TRBJ1-2,TRBV12-3/TRBV12-4,once,TRBD1,CASRGQDYYGYTF,TGTGCCAGCAGGGGACAGGATTACTATGGCTACACCTTC
TRBJ1-5,TRBV6-5,.,TRBD1,CASSTGQRSQPQHF,TGTGCCAGCAGCACGGGACAGCGCAGTCAGCCCCAGCATTTT
TRBJ2-7,TRBV5-1,.,.,CASSSGGGSYEQYF,TGCGCCAGCAGCTCGGGTGGGGGGTCCTACGAGCAGTACTTC
TRBJ1-2,TRBV5-1,.,.,CASSLGQVYGYGYTF,TGCGCCAGCAGCTTGGGGCAGGTCTACGGCTATGGCTACACCTTC
TRBJ2-3,TRBV2,.,.,CASSFFPGLSTDTQYF,TGTGCCAGCAGTTTTTTTCCGGGATTAAGCACAGATACGCAGTATTTT
TRBJ2-3,TRBV6-4,.,.,CASSVDRYTDTQYF,TGTGCCAGCAGCGTAGACAGATACACAGATACGCAGTATTTT
TRBJ2-2,TRBV28,.,TRBD2,CASSLWTSGNTGELFF,TGTGCCAGCAGTTTATGGACTAGCGGGAACACCGGGGAGCTGTTTTTT
TRBJ2-1,TRBV18,.,TRBD1,CASSPNRGGNEQFF,TGTGCCAGCTCACCAAACAGGGGTGGGAATGAGCAGTTCTTC
TRBJ2-7,TRBV15,.,.,CATSSQGYEQYF,TGTGCCACCAGCTCCCAGGGCTACGAGCAGTACTTC
TRBJ2-5,TRBV29-1,.,.,CSALIQGEAQYF,TGCAGCGCCCTGATTCAGGGGGAGGCCCAGTACTTC
TRBJ2-3,TRBV11-3,.,TRBD2,CASSLEAPVGLAGLRDTQYF,TGTGCCAGCAGCTTAGAGGCCCCCGTTGGACTAGCGGGACTAAGAGATACGCAGTATTTT
TRBJ1-2,TRBV5-1,.,.,CASSLDRVQYGYTF,TGCGCCAGCAGCTTGGACAGGGTTCAGTATGGCTACACCTTC
TRBJ2-1,TRBV28,.,.,CASSPPGVYEQFF,TGTGCCAGCAGTCCCCCCGGGGTGTATGAGCAGTTCTTC
TRBJ1-5,TRBV5-6,.,.,CASSFGRGNQPQHF,TGTGCCAGCAGCTTCGGGAGGGGTAATCAGCCCCAGCATTTT
TRBJ2-5,TRBV7-9,.,TRBD1,CASSSTWTGPETQYF,TGTGCCAGCAGCTCTACCTGGACAGGCCCCGAGACCCAGTACTTC
TRBJ1-2,TRBV6-5,.,.,CASSNNRVGYTF,TGTGCCAGCAGTAATAACAGGGTTGGCTACACCTTC
TRBJ1-2,TRBV6-6,.,TRBD1,CASSYAPGQGISHTF,TGTGCCAGCAGTTACGCCCCCGGACAGGGAATTAGCCACACCTTC
TRBJ2-5,TRBV19,.,.,CASSQISGETQYF,TGTGCCAGTAGTCAAATCTCAGGGGAGACCCAGTACTTC